This is a list of T cell receptor beta chains from one sample in a study of T cell responses to AZD1222 COVID-19 vaccine. The table came from immunoSEQ multiplex PCR; TCRdb's copy has only in-frame clones and leaves some out. The data hold 120,000 to 150,000 clones, with nearly 90% observed a single time. Sequenced here: peripheral blood, sampled on day 0 of AZD1222 vaccination. These receptors originate from an adult in good health. The CDR3 runs from the conserved cysteine through the conserved F or W. The D gene is left open where the match is weak. Expanded clones get a size class; other rows say once, few or many, or leave the size out.

j_call d_call clone_size v_call cdr3_nt cdr3_aa
TRBJ1-1 TRBD1 NA TRBV10-2 TGCGCCAGCACCCGGACAGGTGTCACTGAAGCTTTCTTT CASTRTGVTEAFF
TRBJ1-2 NA NA TRBV11-2 TGTGCCAGCAGCTTGCCTATGGGGGGCTACACCTTC CASSLPMGGYTF
TRBJ2-7 NA NA TRBV5-6 TGTGCCAGCAGCTTGCTCCACGAGCAGTACTTC CASSLLHEQYF
TRBJ2-3 NA NA TRBV3-1/TRBV3-2 TGTGCCAGCAGCCAAGCCTTACGGGACACGGGCACAGATACGCAGTATTTT CASSQALRDTGTDTQYF
TRBJ2-6 NA NA TRBV6-5 TGTGCCAGCAGTTACAAGAGGGCTGGGGCCAACGTCCTGACTTTC CASSYKRAGANVLTF
TRBJ2-4 NA NA TRBV7-2 TGTGCCAGCAGCCCGGGACTAGCCAAAAACATTCAGTACTTC CASSPGLAKNIQYF
TRBJ1-2 NA NA TRBV4-3 TGCGCCAGCAGCCAAGATGGTGTGGCTGGCTACACCTTC CASSQDGVAGYTF
TRBJ2-5 NA NA TRBV6-6 TGTGCCAGCAGTTACGGGCGGGGCTCGGAGACCCAGTACTTC CASSYGRGSETQYF
TRBJ1-5 TRBD1 NA TRBV28 TGTGCCAGCAGACAAGTCGGGGACAGTGAGAGCAATCAGCCCCAGCATTTT CASRQVGDSESNQPQHF
TRBJ1-3 TRBD1 NA TRBV18 TGTGCCAGCTCACCCCCAGGGGGTTCTGGAAACACCATATATTTT CASSPPGGSGNTIYF
TRBJ1-2 NA NA TRBV4-2 TGTGCCAGCAGCCAGGTGCAGACCGCTAACTATGGCTACACCTTC CASSQVQTANYGYTF
TRBJ1-3 NA NA TRBV18 TGTGCCAGCTCACCAGAATCTACAGTCTCTGGAAACACCATATATTTT CASSPESTVSGNTIYF
TRBJ2-6 NA NA TRBV6-4 TGTGCCAGCAGTGACTCAGGCTCTGGGGCCAACGTCCTGACTTTC CASSDSGSGANVLTF
TRBJ2-7 NA NA TRBV11-2 TGTGCCAGCAGCTTAGATAGATGGACTTTTTACGAGCAGTACTTC CASSLDRWTFYEQYF
TRBJ1-1 NA NA TRBV11-1 TGTGCCAGCAGTTTCAGGGACACTGAAGCTTTCTTT CASSFRDTEAFF
TRBJ2-7 NA NA TRBV3-1/TRBV3-2 TGTGCCAGCAGCCAAGATCATTCAAGCTCCTACGAGCAGTACTTC CASSQDHSSSYEQYF
TRBJ2-1 NA NA TRBV7-9 TGTGCCAGCAGCTTAGAGCGGCGCGGAGAGCAGTTCTTC CASSLERRGEQFF
TRBJ2-3 TRBD2 few TRBV6-4 TGTGCCAGCAGTGACGGGGCGGGAGTAACAGATACGCAGTATTTT CASSDGAGVTDTQYF
TRBJ1-2 TRBD1 NA TRBV28 TGTGCCAGCAGACCAGGACAGGGGAAGTCAGACACCTTC CASRPGQGKSDTF
TRBJ1-2 TRBD1 NA TRBV18 TGTGCCAGCTCACCACCCGGGACAGGGTATGGCTACACCTTC CASSPPGTGYGYTF
TRBJ2-5 NA NA TRBV11-3 TGTGCCAGCAGCTTAGGGTTGCGAGAGACCCAGTACTTC CASSLGLRETQYF
TRBJ2-1 NA NA TRBV28 TGTGCCAGCACCACATTTATGATCCACGACAATGAGCAGTTCTTC CASTTFMIHDNEQFF
TRBJ1-2 NA NA TRBV5-6 TGTGCCAGCAGCTCGAATTCGGCCCAGTTCACCTTC CASSSNSAQFTF
TRBJ1-1 NA NA TRBV2 TGTGCCAGCAGTGAAACGCGCGGCACTGAAGCTTTCTTT CASSETRGTEAFF
TRBJ2-5 NA NA TRBV28 TGTGCCAGCAGTTTATCGGGGACGACAGGTGTACTAGAGACCCAGTACTTC CASSLSGTTGVLETQYF
TRBJ2-1 NA NA TRBV5-5 TGTGCCAGCAGCTTTTACGACAGCCACAATGAGCAGTTCTTC CASSFYDSHNEQFF
TRBJ2-1 NA NA TRBV11-3 TGTGCCAGCAGTCTACCGGGGGCTGGGCTCTACAATGAGCAGTTCTTC CASSLPGAGLYNEQFF
TRBJ2-1 NA NA TRBV4-3 TGCGCCAGCAGCCCAACCTTAGGGGGTTCCTACAATGAGCAGTTCTTC CASSPTLGGSYNEQFF
TRBJ2-6 NA NA TRBV5-1 TGCGCCAGCAGCTCGGTCCAGGGGACTGGGGCCAACGTCCTGACTTTC CASSSVQGTGANVLTF
TRBJ2-7 TRBD1 NA TRBV12-3/TRBV12-4 TGTGCCAGCAGTCTCAGACAGGGTGTCGAGCAGTACTTC CASSLRQGVEQYF
TRBJ2-1 TRBD2 NA TRBV5-1 TGCGCCAGCAGCTTGGGGCGGGGGGATAATGAGCAGTTCTTC CASSLGRGDNEQFF
TRBJ1-5 TRBD1 NA TRBV5-1 TGCGCCAGCAGCTTGGGTCAGGGGGGCGAAGCCCAGCATTTT CASSLGQGGEAQHF
TRBJ1-2 NA once TRBV7-3 TGTGCCAGCAGCGGCACCGGTAACTATGGCTACACCTTC CASSGTGNYGYTF
TRBJ1-2 NA NA TRBV4-2 TGTGCCAGCAGCCAAGATCTCTCCGCTGCCTATGGCTACACCTTC CASSQDLSAAYGYTF
TRBJ1-1 NA NA TRBV4-3 TGCGCCAGCAGCCTCGGCTTAATGAACACTGAAGCTTTCTTT CASSLGLMNTEAFF
TRBJ2-7 TRBD2 NA TRBV19 TGTGCCAGTAGTAATCCGTTAGCGGGAGGGCAGTCGGTCTACGAGCAGTACTTC CASSNPLAGGQSVYEQYF
TRBJ1-5 NA NA TRBV19 TGTGCCAGTAGTATAGCCCTTCAGGGGCTTGGCAATCAGCCCCAGCATTTT CASSIALQGLGNQPQHF
TRBJ1-1 NA NA TRBV19 TGTGCCAGTAGTACGGGTCGAGGTATGAACACTGAAGCTTTCTTT CASSTGRGMNTEAFF
TRBJ2-1 NA NA TRBV7-6 TGTGCCAGCAGCGAGTTAGCGGCAGAGGGAGAGGACAATGAGCAGTTCTTC CASSELAAEGEDNEQFF
TRBJ1-6 NA NA TRBV28 TGTGCCAGCAGTTTTAGACTCATCGTGAGCTCCTATAATTCACCCCTCCACTTT CASSFRLIVSSYNSPLHF
TRBJ1-5 TRBD1 NA TRBV28 TGTGCCAGCAGCAGAGGGACAGGGGGCAGTCAGCCCCAGCATTTT CASSRGTGGSQPQHF
TRBJ2-6 NA NA TRBV7-9 TGTGCCAGCAGCCCCAGGGCCCAGTACCCCTCTGGGGCCAACGTCCTGACTTTC CASSPRAQYPSGANVLTF
TRBJ2-7 NA NA TRBV19 TGTGCCACCCGCGAAGGTAGCCGGAGCTCCTACGAGCAGTACTTC CATREGSRSSYEQYF
TRBJ2-1 TRBD1 NA TRBV9 TGTGCCAGCAGCGAACTACAGGGGGCTGGTGAGCAGTTCTTC CASSELQGAGEQFF
TRBJ2-7 TRBD2 NA TRBV9 TGTGCCAGCAGCGTAGCGGCGGGAGGGCCCTACGAGCAGTACTTC CASSVAAGGPYEQYF
TRBJ2-5 TRBD1 few TRBV30 TGTGCCTGGAGTCCGTGGACAGGGGGCTTGGAGACCCAGTACTTC CAWSPWTGGLETQYF
TRBJ1-1 NA few TRBV7-8 TGTGCCAGCAGCTTAGGGTTGGCCTCCGGGACTGAAGCTTTCTTT CASSLGLASGTEAFF
TRBJ1-4 NA NA TRBV28 TGTGCCAGCAGCAGGGGCCCGGCAGAAAAACTGTTTTTT CASSRGPAEKLFF
TRBJ2-2 TRBD1 NA TRBV2 TGTGCCAGCAGGGGACAGGGCCCTAACACCGGGGAGCTGTTTTTT CASRGQGPNTGELFF
TRBJ1-2 NA NA TRBV20-1 TGCAGTGCAGGGGACATTTATGGCTACACCTTC CSAGDIYGYTF
TRBJ1-5 NA NA TRBV7-2 TGTGCCAGCAGCCCTCGATGGGGGCGCGGGGGCAATCAGCCCCAGCATTTT CASSPRWGRGGNQPQHF
TRBJ2-3 TRBD2 NA TRBV7-8 TGTGCCAGCAGCTATCTAGCGGGAGCCCCAGATACGCAGTATTTT CASSYLAGAPDTQYF
TRBJ2-1 TRBD1 NA TRBV3-1/TRBV3-2 TGTGCCAGCAGCCAAGCCTACCGAACGGGACAGGGGGACAATGAGCAGTTCTTC CASSQAYRTGQGDNEQFF
TRBJ1-2 NA NA TRBV19 TGTGCCAGTAGTAGGGGGAGATATGGCTACACCTTC CASSRGRYGYTF
TRBJ1-2 TRBD1 NA TRBV27 TGTGCCAGCAGCCTGACAGGGGGCATCACCTATGGCTACACCTTC CASSLTGGITYGYTF
TRBJ2-1 NA NA TRBV7-2 TGTGCCAGCAGCTTAGGGGCTTCCTACAATGAGCAGTTCTTC CASSLGASYNEQFF